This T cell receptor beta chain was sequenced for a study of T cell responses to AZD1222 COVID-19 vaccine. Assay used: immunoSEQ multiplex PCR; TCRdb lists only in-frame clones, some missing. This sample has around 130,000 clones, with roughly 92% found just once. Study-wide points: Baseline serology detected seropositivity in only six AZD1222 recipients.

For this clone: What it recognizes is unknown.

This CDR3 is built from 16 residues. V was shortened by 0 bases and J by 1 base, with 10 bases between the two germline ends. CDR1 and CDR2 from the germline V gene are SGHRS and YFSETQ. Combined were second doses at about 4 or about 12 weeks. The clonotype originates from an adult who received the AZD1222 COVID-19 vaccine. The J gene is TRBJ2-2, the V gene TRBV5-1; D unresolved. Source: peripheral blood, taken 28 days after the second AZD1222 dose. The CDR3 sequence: CASSLAIQGNTGELFF. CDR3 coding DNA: TGCGCCAGCAGCTTGGCAATTCAAGGGAACACCGGGGAGCTGTTTTTT. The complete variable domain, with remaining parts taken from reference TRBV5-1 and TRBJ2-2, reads KAGVTQTPRYLIKTRGQQVTLSCSPISGHRSVSWYQQTPGQGLQFLFEYFSETQRNKGNFPGRFSGRQFSNSRSEMNVSTLELGDSALYLCASSLAIQGNTGELFFGEGSRLTVL.